Below are 2 T cell receptor beta chains sequenced from a single sample in a study of blood T cell repertoires in COVID-19. TCRdb keeps only in-frame clones here, not all; method: immunoSEQ multiplex PCR. The sample lists approximately 200,000 clones, 75% to 90% seen once, with approximately 3.5% in the top ten. Sequencing was done on a sample of PBMCs or T cells enriched from blood (not recorded which). These receptors were collected from a woman between 18 and 29 years old in a cohort exposed to, infected with or recovered from COVID-19 (not recorded which).

This clone appeared once. The chain combines TRBV19 with TRBJ2-1; TRBD2 aligns across 14 bases. V trimming: 6 bases; J trimming: 5 bases; junction bases outside the gene matches: 3. The CDR3 is 15 amino acids. CDR1 LNHDA and CDR2 SQIVND come from the germline V gene (reference sequence). The CDR3 here is CASRKGLAGDNEQFF. The CDR3 DNA sequence: TGTGCCAGTAGAAAGGGACTAGCGGGGGACAATGAGCAGTTCTTC.

The chain carries TRBV7-9 and TRBJ1-6, with 7 bases aligning to TRBD1. The CDR3 has 16 residues. V shed 5 bases and J 0 bases; nucleotides not matched to a gene: 4. In germline, CDR1 is SEHNR, CDR2 FQNEAQ (reference sequence). This CDR3 is CASSRDSSSYNSPLHF. The CDR3 DNA follows: TGTGCCAGCAGCCGGGACAGTTCCTCCTATAATTCACCCCTCCACTTT.